The sequence of this T cell receptor (beta chain) was determined in a study of blood T cell repertoires in COVID-19. Sequenced by immunoSEQ multiplex PCR; TCRdb stores in-frame clones only, minus some. The table records approximately 310,000 clones, around 90% of them present only once. The clonotype comes from a man aged 60 to 69 who had recovered from COVID-19. Input material: PBMCs or T cells enriched from blood (not recorded which).

The CDR3 reads CASSLGGNNSPLHF. The CDR3, as DNA: TGTGCCAGCAGCTTAGGAGGGAATAATTCACCCCTCCACTTT. This chain connects TRBV7-9 to TRBJ1-6; D unresolved. CDR3 size: 14 residues. The germline V gene encodes CDR1 SEHNR and CDR2 FQNEAQ (reference sequence). Trimming shortened V by 1 base and J by 5 bases, and 6 bases separated the two germline ends.